This record concerns one T cell receptor (beta chain) sequence. This entry comes from a study of T cell responses to AZD1222 COVID-19 vaccine. Sequencing used immunoSEQ multiplex PCR; TCRdb keeps in-frame clones, though not all of them. Counted here are fewer than 300,000 clones, about 92% occurring once; the ten biggest clones make up about 0.5%. Trimming at V came to 4 bases and at J to 8 bases, leaving 10 bases not matched to a gene. The length of the CDR3 is 15 residues. The germline V gene has CDR1 LGHDT and CDR2 YNNKEL (reference sequence). This TCR was sampled from an adult in good health. The rearrangement uses TRBV3-1 (or the pseudogene TRBV3-2) and TRBJ1-2; 10 bases align to TRBD1. Sample: peripheral blood, taken on day 0 of AZD1222 vaccination. CDR3 nucleotides: TGTGCCAGCAGCCCGTTTCGACAGGGGGCCGGCGGCTACACCTTC. It specifies CASSPFRQGAGGYTF.